The present T cell receptor beta chain was sequenced within a study of graft-versus-host responses after intestinal transplantation. The study, taken as a whole, reports: Present in recipient marrow, GvH clones included some that appeared first in ileum or blood.

V lost 3 bases, J lost 8 bases, and 13 bases stayed unmatched. Per germline, CDR1 SGDLS and CDR2 YYNGEE. CDR3 length: 18 residues. A note on this clone: Its antigen is currently unknown.

Some clones are missing from TCRdb's copy, which holds only in-frame ones; the method was immunoSEQ multiplex PCR. The sample holds roughly 62,000 clones, around 90% seen once. The chain uses TRBV9 and TRBJ2-1, with 14 bases aligning to TRBD2. The sequence came from a human patient who received an intestinal transplant, so some T cells may come from the graft donor. Source: PBMCs, taken roughly 120 days after intestinal transplantation. The CDR3 DNA sequence: TGTGCCAGCAGCGCGAGGGGACTAGCGGGAGTCGGAACCGATGAGCAGTTCTTC. Translation: CASSARGLAGVGTDEQFF.